This T cell receptor (beta chain) was identified in a study of regulatory T cells in long-lasting Graves disease. The CDR3 extends over 13 amino acids. The ends were cut back, 6 bases at V and 7 bases at J, with 16 bases in the middle. Germline CDR1 MNHNS, CDR2 SASEGT. The TCR beta library used iRepertoire HTBI primers with Arm-PCR amplification of CDR3. In the study's own analysis: Gene usage covered about 60 TRBV and 14 to 15 TRBJ segments. MiXCR, run by TCRdb on the multiplex PCR reads, gives a single entry per CDR3 protein. These V and J calls derive from TCRdb rather than the authors' analysis. The sample carries 500,000 or so distinct CDR3 sequences, around 15% recorded once. Regarding time point: newly diagnosed GD, antithyroid drugs for less than 3 months. The authors made the TCR library using RNA they extracted from PBMCs. The same sample was also used in a study of T cells in Graves' hyperthyroidism and ophthalmopathy.

The chain has TRBV6-1 and TRBJ2-7; maybe TRBD1 (5 bases). The sequencing used peripheral blood mononuclear cells (PBMCs), collected at new diagnosis, from a patient treated with antithyroid drugs. This receptor was identified in a man aged 35-49 years with Graves disease. CDR3 sequence (DNA): TGTGCCAGCAGACAACAGGAATACGATGAGCAGTACTTC. Its protein is CASRQQEYDEQYF.